The clone carrying this TCR beta chain has ten or more counts. Its antigen is still unknown. Germline CDR1 MNHEY, CDR2 SVGAGI. This CDR3 region has 14 residues. Deletions cut 6 bases from V and 8 bases from J, with 14 bases between. The data are from a study of Graves' ophthalmopathy and Graves' hyperthyroidism. Regarding the study as a whole: Sensitivity reached 87.88% and specificity roughly 82% for a 13-signature model separating ophthalmopathy from stable hyperthyroidism. At just under 71% sensitivity and approximately 72% specificity, the model predicted progression of the ophthalmopathy.

RNA served as the template for amplifying TCR beta CDR3 regions. First-round RT-PCR used HTBI primers; second-round multiplex PCR followed. TCRdb reprocessed the multiplex PCR reads with MiXCR, giving one entry per CDR3 protein. The sample holds hundreds of thousands of distinct CDR3 sequences; approximately 39% are singletons and the top ten take over 2.5%. Input material: peripheral blood. The chain employs TRBV6-5 and TRBJ1-6; tentative D call: TRBD1 (5 bases). The sequence came from an adult man with Graves' ophthalmopathy. CDR3 DNA: TGTGCCAGCAGGCTTGGGGGGGGGGATTCACCCCTCCACTTT. Its translation is CASRLGGGDSPLHF.